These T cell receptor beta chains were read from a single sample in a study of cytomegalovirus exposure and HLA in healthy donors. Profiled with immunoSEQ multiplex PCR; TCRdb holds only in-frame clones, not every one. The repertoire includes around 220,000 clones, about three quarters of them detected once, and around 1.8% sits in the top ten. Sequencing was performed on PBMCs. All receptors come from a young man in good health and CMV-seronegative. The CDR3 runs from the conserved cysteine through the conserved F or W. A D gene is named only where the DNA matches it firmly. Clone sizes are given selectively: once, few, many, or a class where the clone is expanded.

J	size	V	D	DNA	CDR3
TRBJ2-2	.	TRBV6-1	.	TGTGCCAGCAGTGCCCTTACAGGGTCTCAGCGGGAGCTGTTTTTT	CASSALTGSQRELFF
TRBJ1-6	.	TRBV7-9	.	TGTGCCAGCAGCTTCAGCTCCTATAATTCACCCCTCCACTTT	CASSFSSYNSPLHF
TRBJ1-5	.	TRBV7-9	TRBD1	TGTGCCAGCAGCTTCGGGACAGGGTCGAGCAATCAGCCCCAGCATTTT	CASSFGTGSSNQPQHF
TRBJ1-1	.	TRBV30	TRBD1	TGTGCCTGGGCCCGGAACAGGGGCACTGAAGCTTTCTTT	CAWARNRGTEAFF
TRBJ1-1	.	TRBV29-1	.	TGCAGCGTTGTAGGGGATAGCACTGAAGCTTTCTTT	CSVVGDSTEAFF
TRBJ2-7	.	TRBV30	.	TGTGCCTGGACCAGGGACTCCTACGAGCAGTACTTC	CAWTRDSYEQYF
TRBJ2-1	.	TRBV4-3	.	TGCGCCAGCAGCCAAGATAGCGAGACAGGCTACAATGAGCAGTTCTTC	CASSQDSETGYNEQFF
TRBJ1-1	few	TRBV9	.	TGTGCCAGCAGCGTAGAATATAGAGGCACTGAAGCTTTCTTT	CASSVEYRGTEAFF
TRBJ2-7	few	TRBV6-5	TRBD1	TGTGCCAGCAGTCGAACAGGGGGCTTCTCCTACGAGCAGTACTTC	CASSRTGGFSYEQYF
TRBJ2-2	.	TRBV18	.	TGTGCCAGCTCACCACCCCACTCCCGCACCGGGGAGCTGTTTTTT	CASSPPHSRTGELFF
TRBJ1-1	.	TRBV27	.	TGTGCCAGCAGCGCGGTGAACACTGAAGCTTTCTTT	CASSAVNTEAFF
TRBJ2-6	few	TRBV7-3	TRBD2	TGTGCCAGCAGCTTATTAGCTAGCGGGATGGGTGGGGCCAACGTCCTGACTTTC	CASSLLASGMGGANVLTF
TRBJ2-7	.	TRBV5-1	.	TGCGCCAGCAGCTTGGCCCTACGGGTGAACGAGCAGTACTTC	CASSLALRVNEQYF
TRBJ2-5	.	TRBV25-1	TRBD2	TGTGCCAGCAGTGAATGGGTAGCGGGAGTTGGAGAGACCCAGTACTTC	CASSEWVAGVGETQYF
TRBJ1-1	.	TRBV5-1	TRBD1	TGCGCCAGCAGCTTGGAATCCCAGGGGGCTGAAGCTTTCTTT	CASSLESQGAEAFF
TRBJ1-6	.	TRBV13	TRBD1	TGTGCCAGCAGCCCCATAGATGACAGGGGGGCTTCACCCCTCCACTTT	CASSPIDDRGASPLHF
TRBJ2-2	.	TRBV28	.	TGTGCCAGCAGCCTTCTAGGGGTCGGGGAGCTGTTTTTT	CASSLLGVGELFF
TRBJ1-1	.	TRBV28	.	TGTGCCAGCAGCTCAATGGGGGGGCGGGAGGCCGCTGAAGCTTTCTTT	CASSSMGGREAAEAFF
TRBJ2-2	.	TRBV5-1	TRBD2	TGCGCCAGCAGCTCCGGGCTCAGCGGGATACAGGCCGGGGAGCTGTTTTTT	CASSSGLSGIQAGELFF
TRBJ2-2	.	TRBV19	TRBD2	TGTGCCAGTTTTGGGACTAGCGGTAACACCGGGGAGCTGTTTTTT	CASFGTSGNTGELFF
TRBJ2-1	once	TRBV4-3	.	TGCGCCAGCAGCCAAGTTTCTAGTCAGTACAATGAGCAGTTCTTC	CASSQVSSQYNEQFF
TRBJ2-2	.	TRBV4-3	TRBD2	TGCGCCAGCAGCCAGTTAGCGGGAGGTGGGACCGGGGAGCTGTTTTTT	CASSQLAGGGTGELFF
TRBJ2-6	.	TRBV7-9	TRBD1	TGTGCCAGCAGCGAGTCGACAGGGGGAAGCTCTGGGGCCAACGTCCTGACTTTC	CASSESTGGSSGANVLTF
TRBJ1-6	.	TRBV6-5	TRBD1	TGTGCCAGCAGTCTCCGGGACAGGGCCTCACCCCTCCACTTT	CASSLRDRASPLHF
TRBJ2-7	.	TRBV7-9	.	TGTGCCAGCAGCTTCCAGGTTGCGAGCTCCTACGAGCAGTACTTC	CASSFQVASSYEQYF
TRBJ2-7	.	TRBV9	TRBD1	TGTGCCAGCAGCCCCCGGGACAGCTACGAGCAGTACTTC	CASSPRDSYEQYF
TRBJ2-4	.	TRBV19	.	TGTGCCAGTAGTATATCTATTGCAGGGGGAGGTATTCAGTACTTC	CASSISIAGGGIQYF
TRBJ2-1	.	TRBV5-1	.	TGCGCCAGCAGAGTGCGGGGAGACAATGAGCAGTTCTTC	CASRVRGDNEQFF
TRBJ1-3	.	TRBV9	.	TGTGCCAGCAGCGTAGGACTGGGGGGCTCTGGAAACACCATATATTTT	CASSVGLGGSGNTIYF
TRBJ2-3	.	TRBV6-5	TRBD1	TGTGCCAGCAGACCGGGACAGGGTATCACAGATACGCAGTATTTT	CASRPGQGITDTQYF
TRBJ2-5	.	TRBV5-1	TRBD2	TGCGCCAGCAGCTTGATGGGTAGCGGGGGAGAGACCCAGTACTTC	CASSLMGSGGETQYF
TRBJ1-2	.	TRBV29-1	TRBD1	TGCAGCGTGGGGGCGGGACAGGTCAACTATGGCTACACCTTC	CSVGAGQVNYGYTF
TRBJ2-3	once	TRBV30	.	TGTGCCTGGAGTGTCCCCGGAGGGCTGGTGGATACGCAGTATTTT	CAWSVPGGLVDTQYF
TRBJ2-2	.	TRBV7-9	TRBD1	TGTGCCAGCAGCCAGGACAGGGCAGCCGGGGAGCTGTTTTTT	CASSQDRAAGELFF
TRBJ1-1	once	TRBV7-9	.	TGTGCCAGCAGCTTATCAGGGGCGCAGGGTGAAGCTTTCTTT	CASSLSGAQGEAFF
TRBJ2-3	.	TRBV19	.	TGTGCCAGTAGTGTACGAGGGCTCACAGATACGCAGTATTTT	CASSVRGLTDTQYF
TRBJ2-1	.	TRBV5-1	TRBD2	TGCGCCAGCAGTTCGGCGGGGGGAAATTATGAGCAGTTCTTC	CASSSAGGNYEQFF
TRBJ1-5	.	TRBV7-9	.	TGTGCCAGCAGCTTAGGCGAACCGAATCAGCCCCAGCATTTT	CASSLGEPNQPQHF
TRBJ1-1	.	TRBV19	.	TGTGCCAGTAGCCCCGGGATGGGCACTGAAGCTTTCTTT	CASSPGMGTEAFF